The 18 T cell receptor beta chains in this list originate from one sample, sequenced in a study of blood T cell repertoires in COVID-19. Using immunoSEQ multiplex PCR, the repertoire was profiled, and TCRdb retains in-frame clones only, with some absent. Among 65,000 to 80,000 clones, 70% to 90% were seen once, and the ten largest hold 2.5% to 3.5%. Input material: peripheral blood. These receptors were collected from a man in his 70s with active or convalescent COVID-19.

The J gene is TRBJ2-1, the V gene TRBV10-3, with 9 bases matching TRBD2. Germline CDR1 and CDR2: ENHRY and SYGVKD. J lost 7 bases, V lost 1 base, and 5 bases had no gene match. This CDR3 region has 15 residues. CDR3 in amino acids: CAISEYAGGPNEQFF. CDR3 bases: TGTGCCATCAGTGAGTATGCGGGAGGGCCGAATGAGCAGTTCTTC.

The CDR3 DNA sequence: TGTGCCACCAGCAGAGATCAGGGCTTTGGCACAGATACGCAGTATTTT. It translates to CATSRDQGFGTDTQYF. The chain has TRBV15 and TRBJ2-3, with a possible D match to TRBD1 (5 bases). The CDR3 covers 16 residues. Deletions cut 0 bases from V and 1 base from J, with 11 bases between. Per germline, CDR1 LNHNV and CDR2 YYDKDF (reference sequence).

The V gene is TRBV6-1, the J gene TRBJ1-2; a weak D match, TRBD1 (5 bases). The CDR3 has 14 residues. CDR1 and CDR2 (germline): MNHNS, SASEGT. Trimming removed 0 bases at V and 3 bases at J, with 8 bases between. In nucleotides, the CDR3 is TGTGCCAGCAGTGAAGCGGACACGGACTATGGCTACACCTTC. This codes for CASSEADTDYGYTF.

A single count supports this clone. The chain employs TRBV28 and TRBJ1-6; D is unresolved. In germline, CDR1 is MDHEN, CDR2 SYDVKM. This CDR3 comprises 15 residues. The germline V and J ends were trimmed by 7 bases and 4 bases, with 14 bases remaining between them. CDR3 nucleotide sequence: TGTGCCAGCAACCCTAGACGGTCGTATAATTCACCCCTCCACTTT. Protein product: CASNPRRSYNSPLHF.

This chain connects TRBV18 to TRBJ2-1; D gene unclear. The CDR3 has 15 amino acids. Germline V gives CDR1 KGHSH, CDR2 LQKENI. V lost 1 base and J lost 0, with 7 bases in between. DNA of the CDR3: TGTGCCAGCTCACCACGGGCCCGCTCCTACAATGAGCAGTTCTTC. Translating it yields CASSPRARSYNEQFF.

The J gene is TRBJ1-5, the V gene TRBV2; 8 bases map to TRBD1. Germline V gene data show CDR1 as SNHLY and CDR2 as FYNNEI. V lost 1 base to trimming and J lost 2 bases; unmatched junction nucleotides: 1. The CDR3 has 15 amino acids. The CDR3 nucleotides are TGTGCCAGCAGTGAAGTGACAGGGGGCAATCAGCCCCAGCATTTT. Translating it yields CASSEVTGGNQPQHF.

The chain joins TRBV5-1 to TRBJ1-4; 7 positions agree with TRBD1. The germline V gene has CDR1 SGHRS and CDR2 YFSETQ. This CDR3 is built from 15 residues. J gave up 0 bases and V 3 bases, and 2 bases lay outside the gene matches. The CDR3 reads CASSWGTATNEKLFF. Here the CDR3 DNA reads TGCGCCAGCAGCTGGGGGACAGCAACTAATGAAAAACTGTTTTTT.

This clone came up a few times. The rearrangement links TRBV12-3 or TRBV12-4 to TRBJ1-2; possibly TRBD1 for D (5 bases). V shed 5 bases and J shed 3 bases, with 10 bases lying between them. This CDR3 contains 13 residues. The CDR3 DNA reads TGTGCCAGCAGTCAATTGACAGACTATGGCTACACCTTC. Its protein product is CASSQLTDYGYTF.

The J gene is TRBJ2-7, the V gene TRBV30; unclear D gene. V shed 0 bases and J shed 2 bases, with 11 bases lying between them. CDR3 length: 14 residues. Germline V gene lookup returns CDR1 GTSNPN and CDR2 SVGIG (reference sequence). The CDR3 protein is CAWSVRPGPYEQYF. CDR3 nucleotide sequence: TGTGCCTGGAGTGTACGTCCAGGCCCCTACGAGCAGTACTTC.

V is TRBV28 and J is TRBJ2-4; 8 positions match TRBD1. Germline CDR1 reads MDHEN; CDR2 reads SYDVKM. V gave up 7 bases and J gave up 4 bases; unmatched junction bases: 9. The CDR3 spans 15 residues. The CDR3 here is CASTEEGQEKNIQYF. The DNA for the CDR3 is TGTGCCAGCACCGAGGAGGGACAGGAGAAAAACATTCAGTACTTC.

The chain has TRBV20-1 and TRBJ1-5; no clear D. The CDR3 is made up of 14 amino acids. Trimming removed 3 bases at V and 0 bases at J, with 9 bases between. CDR1 DFQATT and CDR2 SNEGSKA come from the germline V gene (reference sequence). For the CDR3, the DNA is TGCAGTGCTAGTCGTACAGTTAGCAATCAGCCCCAGCATTTT. Translation: CSASRTVSNQPQHF.

This sequence joins TRBV29-1 and TRBJ2-1; 14 bases line up with TRBD2. The CDR3 contains 15 residues. Losses at the gene ends were 2 bases for V and 7 bases for J; bases not matched to a gene: 4. Germline lookup yields CDR1 SQVTM and CDR2 ANQGSEA. CDR3 loop: CSVERGTSGSNEQFF. In DNA, the CDR3 is TGCAGCGTTGAAAGGGGGACTAGCGGGAGTAATGAGCAGTTCTTC.

This chain joins TRBV11-2 and TRBJ1-1; no clear D. CDR1 and CDR2 (germline): SGHAT, FQNNGV. The CDR3 covers 14 residues. Trimming cost V 1 base and J 1 base, with 7 bases left between them. The CDR3 nucleotides are TGTGCCAGCAGCTTAGGCCGACAGAACACTGAAGCTTTCTTT. Its translation: CASSLGRQNTEAFF. The full variable domain, in which reference TRBV11-2 and TRBJ1-1 provide the parts outside the CDR3, is EAGVAQSPRYKIIEKRQSVAFWCNPISGHATLYWYQQILGQGPKLLIQFQNNGVVDDSQLPKDRFSAERLKGVDSTLKIQPAKLEDSAVYLCASSLGRQNTEAFFGQGTRLTVV.

The CDR3 spells CAISVLAENNEQFF. The CDR3 coding sequence is TGTGCCATCAGTGTTCTAGCGGAAAACAATGAGCAGTTCTTC. The chain joins TRBV10-3 to TRBJ2-1, with 7 bases aligning to TRBD2. CDR3 length equals 14 residues. The J segment lost 5 bases and the V segment lost 4 bases, leaving 5 bases of the junction unmatched. The germline V gene has CDR1 ENHRY and CDR2 SYGVKD.

The chain has TRBV4-2 and TRBJ2-2; 13 nucleotides agree with TRBD2. CDR3 length equals 17 residues. Germline CDR1 LGHNA, CDR2 YNFKEQ. With 8 bases clipped from V and 6 bases from J, the junction kept 12 bases outside the gene matches. The CDR3 region has the DNA TGTGCCAGCGCCGACCGTAGACTAGCGGGGGGACCCGGGGAGCTGTTTTTT. Amino acid sequence: CASADRRLAGGPGELFF.

The rearrangement joins TRBV5-1 to TRBJ2-1; D is perhaps TRBD2 (6 bases). The V and J ends lost 4 bases and 7 bases respectively, with 18 bases between them. This CDR3 has 15 residues. Germline V CDR1 and CDR2: SGHRS, YFSETQ. The DNA for the CDR3 is TGCGCCAGCAGCCTCCCCGGGGCAGGGAGGAATGAGCAGTTCTTC. This sequence encodes CASSLPGAGRNEQFF.

The V and J genes are TRBV12-2 and TRBJ1-5. TRBV12-2 is labeled a pseudogene. CDR3 length equals 16 residues. The CDR3 region has the DNA TGTGCAAGTCGCCCTTCGGGGGAGGTTGGGAATCAGCCCCAGCATTTT. Amino acid sequence: CASRPSGEVGNQPQHF.

The gene calls are TRBV7-2 and TRBJ2-5; 7 bases are shared with TRBD1. CDR1 and CDR2 (germline): SGHTA, FQGNSA. The CDR3 length is 15 residues. V gave up 1 base and J gave up 2 bases; unmatched junction bases: 4. DNA for the CDR3: TGTGCCAGCAGCTTAGACCTCAGGGGGCAAGAGACCCAGTACTTC. It is translated as CASSLDLRGQETQYF.